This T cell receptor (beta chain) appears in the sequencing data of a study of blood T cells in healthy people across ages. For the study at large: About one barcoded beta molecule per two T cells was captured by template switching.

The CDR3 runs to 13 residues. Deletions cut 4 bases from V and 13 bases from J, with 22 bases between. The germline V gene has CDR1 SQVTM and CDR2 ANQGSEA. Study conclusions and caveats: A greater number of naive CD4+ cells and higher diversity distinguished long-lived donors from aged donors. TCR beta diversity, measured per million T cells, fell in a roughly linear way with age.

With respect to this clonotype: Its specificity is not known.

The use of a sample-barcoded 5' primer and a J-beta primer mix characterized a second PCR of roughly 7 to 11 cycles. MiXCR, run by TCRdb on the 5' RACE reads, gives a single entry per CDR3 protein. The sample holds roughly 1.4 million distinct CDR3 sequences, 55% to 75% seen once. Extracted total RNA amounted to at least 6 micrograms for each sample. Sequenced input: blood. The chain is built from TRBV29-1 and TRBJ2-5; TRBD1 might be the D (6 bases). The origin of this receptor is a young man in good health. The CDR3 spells CSVGPQGINERYF. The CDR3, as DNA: TGCAGCGTTGGCCCGCAGGGGATCAACGAGCGGTACTTC.